Presented here are 27 T cell receptor beta chains from one specimen sequenced in a study of blood T cell repertoires in COVID-19. Using immunoSEQ multiplex PCR, the repertoire was profiled, and TCRdb retains in-frame clones only, with some absent. Of approximately 170,000 clones in the sample, approximately 80% were seen once. Sequenced input: peripheral blood. Receptors originate from an elderly woman with COVID-19, enrolled during active disease.

The CDR3 nucleotides are TGTGCCAGCTCACCACCGGGAGGGATTAGGGATCAGCCCCAGCATTTT. Amino acids: CASSPPGGIRDQPQHF. J is TRBJ1-5 and V is TRBV18, with D unclear. Germline CDR1 KGHSH, CDR2 LQKENI. The length of the CDR3 is 16 residues. Trimming took off 0 bases at V and 5 bases at J, with 14 bases between the two ends.

The V gene is TRBV5-1, the J gene TRBJ2-5; possibly TRBD1 for D (6 bases). Germline CDR1 is SGHRS and CDR2 is YFSETQ. This CDR3 is built from 14 residues. Trimming pared 0 bases from V and 2 bases from J, leaving 8 bases between. The CDR3 nucleotides read TGCGCCAGCAGCTTGGCCGGGACACAAGAGACCCAGTACTTC. Translated, it gives CASSLAGTQETQYF.

The rearrangement links TRBV20-1 to TRBJ2-3, with TRBD2 matching 10 bases. The CDR3 totals 16 residues. V lost 3 bases and J lost 1; bases outside the gene matches: 7. Germline-derived CDR1 and CDR2 are DFQATT and SNEGSKA (reference sequence). CDR3 protein: CSASARTSGGTDTQYF. CDR3 nucleotides: TGCAGTGCTAGTGCCAGGACTAGCGGAGGCACAGATACGCAGTATTTT.

This chain links TRBV5-1 with TRBJ1-1; unclear D gene. The V end lost 4 bases, the J end lost 5 bases, and 15 bases lay between the germline ends. The CDR3 has 14 residues. CDR1 and CDR2 from the germline V gene are SGHRS and YFSETQ. The CDR3 protein is CASSQLGVGTEAFF. The CDR3 bases are TGCGCCAGCAGCCAGCTCGGGGTTGGGACTGAAGCTTTCTTT.

V is TRBV4-1 and J is TRBJ1-4; D gene ambiguous. The CDR3 totals 16 residues. Germline values: CDR1 MGHRA, CDR2 YSYEKL. Trimming took off 2 bases at V and 8 bases at J, with 18 bases between the two ends. The CDR3 loop is CASSQFRGGRGEKLFF. The DNA for the CDR3 is TGCGCCAGCAGCCAATTTCGAGGAGGAAGAGGGGAAAAACTGTTTTTT.

V usage is TRBV19 and J usage is TRBJ1-4, with 7 bases that match TRBD1. V shed 10 bases and J 6 bases; nucleotides not matched to a gene: 8. Per germline, CDR1 LNHDA and CDR2 SQIVND (reference sequence). The CDR3 spans 13 residues. As DNA, the CDR3 is TGTGCCACCCCGACAGGGATGCATGAAAAACTGTTTTTT. Residues: CATPTGMHEKLFF.

The chain recombines TRBV2 with TRBJ1-5; 10 bases align to TRBD1. The V gene's germline CDR1 is SNHLY and CDR2 FYNNEI. The CDR3 has 15 amino acids. V lost 6 bases, J lost 6 bases, and 8 bases stayed unmatched. The CDR3 nucleotides read TGTGCCAGCAGATCCGGGACAGGGGTTGGTCAGCCCCAGCATTTT. Amino acids: CASRSGTGVGQPQHF.

This chain connects TRBV11-3 to TRBJ2-1; the match to TRBD2 covers 10 bases. The CDR3 is 15 amino acids. Germline CDR1 SGHNT, CDR2 YENEEA. V shed 5 bases, J shed 6 bases, and the junction held 7 bases outside the gene matches. The CDR3 loop reads CASSQSGRAGNEQFF. For the CDR3, the DNA is TGTGCCAGCAGCCAGAGCGGGAGGGCCGGCAATGAGCAGTTCTTC.

This rearrangement joins TRBV19 to TRBJ2-2; 15 bases are shared with TRBD2. V trimming: 5 bases; J trimming: 2 bases; junction bases outside the gene matches: 6. Germline V CDR1 and CDR2: LNHDA, SQIVND (reference sequence). The CDR3 is made up of 18 amino acids. The DNA for the CDR3 is TGTGCCAGTAGTCCCCAGGGACTAGCGGGAGGCAACACCGGGGAGCTGTTTTTT. It is translated as CASSPQGLAGGNTGELFF.

The CDR3 is CASSLYGNTGELFF. The CDR3 DNA reads as TGCGCCAGCAGCTTATACGGGAACACCGGGGAGCTGTTTTTT. This chain links TRBV5-1 with TRBJ2-2; D not certain. Germline values: CDR1 SGHRS, CDR2 YFSETQ. The germline V and J ends were trimmed by 2 bases and 1 base, with 6 bases remaining between them. The CDR3 has 14 amino acids.

The chain combines TRBV11-2 with TRBJ1-3, with 7 bases lining up with TRBD1. Losses at the gene ends were 4 bases for V and 7 bases for J; bases not matched to a gene: 1. CDR3 size: 12 residues. Looked up from germline, CDR1 is SGHAT and CDR2 is FQNNGV. CDR3 sequence reads: CASSSQGNTIYF. DNA for the CDR3: TGTGCCAGCAGCTCACAGGGGAACACCATATATTTT.

The V gene is TRBV3-1 (or the pseudogene TRBV3-2), the J gene TRBJ2-2, with D uncertain. Germline CDR1 reads LGHDT; CDR2 reads YNNKEL (reference sequence). CDR3 length: 16 amino acids. The ends were cut back, 1 base at V and 1 base at J, with 10 bases in the middle. CDR3 sequence (DNA): TGTGCCAGCAGCCAAGTGAGGCTACAGAACACCGGGGAGCTGTTTTTT. Its translation: CASSQVRLQNTGELFF.

V usage is TRBV7-2 and J usage is TRBJ2-1; D might be TRBD2 (7 bases). Trimming left V 0 bases short and J 3 bases short, with 12 bases between. The CDR3 is 16 residues long. CDR1 and CDR2 from the germline V gene are SGHTA and FQGNSA. In DNA form, the CDR3 reads TGTGCCAGCAGCTTAGCAGGGGGGGGTCTCTACAATGAGCAGTTCTTC. This encodes CASSLAGGGLYNEQFF. The variable domain in full, with the rest retrieved from reference TRBV7-2 and TRBJ2-1, is GAGVSQSPSNKVTEKGKDVELRCDPISGHTALYWYRQSLGQGLEFLIYFQGNSAPDKSGLPSDRFSAERTGGSVSTLTIQRTQQEDSAVYLCASSLAGGGLYNEQFFGPGTRLTVL.

The chain is built from TRBV5-1 and TRBJ2-3, with D hard to call. This CDR3 comprises 14 residues. With 1 base removed from V and 2 bases from J, the gap between germline ends came to 8 bases. The germline V gene has CDR1 SGHRS and CDR2 YFSETQ. Written as DNA, the CDR3 is TGCGCCAGCAGCTTGTCGGTTTACACAGATACGCAGTATTTT. Translated: CASSLSVYTDTQYF.

This rearrangement joins TRBV19 to TRBJ2-1; TRBD2 aligns across 9 bases. The CDR3 is 16 amino acids. CDR1 is LNHDA and CDR2 is SQIVND in the germline V gene (reference sequence). V lost 3 bases and J lost 7; bases outside the gene matches: 10. The CDR3 DNA reads TGTGCCAGTAGTATGTTCGGGCGGGGGGGCCGAAATGAGCAGTTCTTC. This sequence encodes CASSMFGRGGRNEQFF.

The chain uses TRBV9 and TRBJ1-3; TRBD1 agrees at 7 bases. The ends lost 3 bases at V and 4 bases at J; junction bases unmatched: 10. The CDR3 is 16 amino acids. From germline, CDR1 is SGDLS and CDR2 YYNGEE. The CDR3 bases are TGTGCCAGCAGCGCCGGGACAGCCCTTGGAGGAAACACCATATATTTT. Residues: CASSAGTALGGNTIYF.

This clone was seen once. The V gene is TRBV18, the J gene TRBJ2-4; possibly TRBD2 for D (7 bases). Germline loops: CDR1 KGHSH, CDR2 LQKENI. V was trimmed by 2 bases and J by 0 bases, leaving 14 bases between them. This CDR3 has 17 amino acids. This CDR3 reads CASSPAGGRLAKNIQYF. The CDR3 coding sequence is TGTGCCAGCTCACCAGCCGGGGGGCGGCTAGCCAAAAACATTCAGTACTTC. Filled out from reference TRBV18 and TRBJ2-4, the complete variable domain reads NAGVMQNPRHLVRRRGQEARLRCSPMKGHSHVYWYRQLPEEGLKFMVYLQKENIIDESGMPKERFSAEFPKEGPSILRIQQVVRGDSAAYFCASSPAGGRLAKNIQYFGAGTRLSVL.

This clone was picked up a small number of times. The chain carries TRBV5-4 and TRBJ1-4; 9 positions match TRBD1. The germline V gene has CDR1 SGHNT and CDR2 YYREEE (reference sequence). Trimming at V came to 5 bases and at J to 8 bases, leaving 7 bases not matched to a gene. The CDR3 covers 14 residues. CDR3 DNA sequence: TGTGCCAGCAGTCAAACAGGGGGCCACGAAAAACTGTTTTTT. It codes for CASSQTGGHEKLFF.

V and J are TRBV27 and TRBJ2-7, with a tentative D call TRBD1 (5 bases). Trimming cost V 6 bases and J 4 bases, with 19 bases left between them. Germline V gene data show CDR1 as MNHEY and CDR2 as SMNVEV (reference sequence). The CDR3 extends over 15 amino acids. CDR3 in amino acids: CASRRMPRAGYEQYF. In DNA, the CDR3 is TGTGCCAGCAGGAGAATGCCCAGGGCAGGGTACGAGCAGTACTTC.

The genes are TRBV3-1 (or the pseudogene TRBV3-2) and TRBJ2-7; D is undetermined. Germline CDR1 and CDR2: LGHDT and YNNKEL (reference sequence). Between the trimmed V and J ends, which lost 6 bases and 6 bases, there was a span of 9 bases. The CDR3 spans 11 residues. Here the CDR3 reads CASRGPAEQYF. The CDR3 DNA reads TGTGCCAGCAGGGGCCCAGCCGAGCAGTACTTC.

J is TRBJ2-3 and V is TRBV18, with D perhaps matching TRBD1 (5 bases). CDR1 is KGHSH and CDR2 is LQKENI in the germline V gene. This CDR3 has 14 amino acids. V lost 3 bases, J lost 1 base, and 8 bases lay in between. CDR3 sequence: CASSPDIRTDTQYF. The CDR3 DNA reads as TGTGCCAGCTCACCGGACATCCGCACAGATACGCAGTATTTT.

The rearrangement links TRBV15 to TRBJ1-5; D not certain. The V gene lost 0 bases and the J gene lost 0 bases, with 6 bases spanning the gap. This CDR3 region has 15 residues. CDR1 and CDR2 from the germline V gene are LNHNV and YYDKDF (reference sequence). The CDR3 nucleotides read TGTGCCACCAGCAGAGACGAGCTTAGCAATCAGCCCCAGCATTTT. Translation gives CATSRDELSNQPQHF.

The genes are TRBV9 and TRBJ1-5, with TRBD1 identical over 8 bases. V lost 4 bases to trimming and J lost 6 bases; unmatched junction nucleotides: 6. Germline V lookup: CDR1 SGDLS, CDR2 YYNGEE. The CDR3 is 14 residues long. CDR3 DNA sequence: TGTGCCAGCAGCTTCGGACAGGGAGGTCAGCCCCAGCATTTT. Its protein is CASSFGQGGQPQHF. Full variable domain (rest looked up from reference TRBV9 and TRBJ1-5): DSGVTQTPKHLITATGQRVTLRCSPRSGDLSVYWYQQSLDQGLQFLIQYYNGEERAKGNILERFSAQQFPDLHSELNLSSLELGDSALYFCASSFGQGGQPQHFGDGTRLSIL.

This chain joins TRBV7-9 and TRBJ1-1; D call uncertain. This CDR3 has 12 amino acids. Trimming pared 5 bases from V and 5 bases from J, leaving 9 bases between. Germline CDR1 and CDR2: SEHNR and FQNEAQ (reference sequence). In nucleotides, the CDR3 is TGTGCCAGCAGCGATCAGTGGACTGAAGCTTTCTTT. This gives the protein CASSDQWTEAFF. The full variable domain, its missing parts supplied by reference TRBV7-9 and TRBJ1-1, is DTGVSQNPRHKITKRGQNVTFRCDPISEHNRLYWYRQTLGQGPEFLTYFQNEAQLEKSRLLSDRFSAERPKGSFSTLEIQRTEQGDSAMYLCASSDQWTEAFFGQGTRLTVV.

This CDR3 reads CASSQEADQPQHF. DNA of the CDR3: TGTGCCAGCAGCCAAGAGGCTGATCAGCCCCAGCATTTT. The rearrangement uses TRBV4-2 and TRBJ1-5; D call uncertain. The CDR3 length is 13 residues. The V end was cut by 0 bases, the J end by 5 bases, with 5 bases between. Germline V gene data show CDR1 as LGHNA and CDR2 as YNFKEQ.

The chain joins TRBV11-1 to TRBJ2-3; 13 bases fit TRBD2. CDR3 length: 13 residues. CDR1 and CDR2 (germline): SGHAT, FQDESV (reference sequence). J was trimmed by 5 bases and V by 8 bases; bases with no gene match: 1. The CDR3 DNA follows: TGTGCCAGCGGACTAGCGGGAGTAGATACGCAGTATTTT. It yields the protein CASGLAGVDTQYF.

The chain combines TRBV15 with TRBJ1-5, with D tentatively TRBD1 (5 bases). Trimming cost V 1 base and J 5 bases, with 15 bases left between them. The CDR3 length is 16 residues. Looked up from germline, CDR1 is LNHNV and CDR2 is YYDKDF (reference sequence). The CDR3 spells CATSRGAGRSYQPQHF. The CDR3, as DNA: TGTGCCACCAGCAGAGGGGCAGGGAGGTCGTATCAGCCCCAGCATTTT.